These T cell receptor beta chains were read from a single sample in a study of human T cells and chemical hapten exposure. TCRdb reprocessed the RACE reads with MiXCR, giving one entry per CDR3 protein. The sample records 300,000 to 450,000 distinct CDR3 sequences, around 5.5% being singletons. The sample consisted of whole blood, taken in connection with sensitization to the hapten diphenylcyclopropenone (DPC). Receptor source: a woman under 30 with alopecia areata. Some clones in this sample may be carry-over from other donors' samples. The CDR3 runs from the conserved cysteine through the conserved F or W. The order of the fields is D gene, clone size, V gene, J gene, CDR3 DNA, CDR3 protein. D genes are given only for firm matches. Size is omitted from some rows. Given values are once, few, many or a class for expanded clones.

d_call: .
clone_size: many
v_call: TRBV7-9
j_call: TRBJ2-4
cdr3_nt: TGTGCCAGCAGCCCCCTTCCAGGGGGGAACATTCAGTACTTC
cdr3_aa: CASSPLPGGNIQYF

d_call: TRBD2
clone_size: few
v_call: TRBV9
j_call: TRBJ2-6
cdr3_nt: TGTGCCAGCAGCCCCCGTTCCCCCTCGACTAGCGGGGGCTCTGGGGCCAACGTCCTGACTTTC
cdr3_aa: CASSPRSPSTSGGSGANVLTF

d_call: .
clone_size: many
v_call: TRBV20-1
j_call: TRBJ1-1
cdr3_nt: TGCAGTGCTTTCAGCGACCTGAACACTGAAGCTTTCTTT
cdr3_aa: CSAFSDLNTEAFF

d_call: TRBD1
clone_size: .
v_call: TRBV11-2
j_call: TRBJ2-3
cdr3_nt: TGTGCCAGCAGCCCAGGGGGCTCTCCAGATACGCAGTATTTT
cdr3_aa: CASSPGGSPDTQYF

d_call: .
clone_size: many
v_call: TRBV2
j_call: TRBJ1-1
cdr3_nt: TGTGCCAGCAGTGATAACAGGAACACTGAAGCTTTCTTT
cdr3_aa: CASSDNRNTEAFF

d_call: .
clone_size: .
v_call: TRBV6-5
j_call: TRBJ1-4
cdr3_nt: TGTGCCAGCAGTTACAGTGCAGGCGCTCAACCCAAAAAACTGTTTTTT
cdr3_aa: CASSYSAGAQPKKLFF

d_call: .
clone_size: many
v_call: TRBV5-4
j_call: TRBJ1-4
cdr3_nt: TGTGCCAGCAGCCCAGGGACGGCAACTAATGAAAAACTGTTTTTT
cdr3_aa: CASSPGTATNEKLFF

d_call: .
clone_size: .
v_call: TRBV27
j_call: TRBJ1-2
cdr3_nt: TGTGCCAGCAGTTTGGAAGACGGGGTCGCCTACGGCTACACCTTC
cdr3_aa: CASSLEDGVAYGYTF

d_call: .
clone_size: .
v_call: TRBV10-3
j_call: TRBJ2-2
cdr3_nt: TGTGCCATCGGAGGGACCAACACCGGGGAGCTGTTTTTT
cdr3_aa: CAIGGTNTGELFF

d_call: TRBD1
clone_size: many
v_call: TRBV12-3/TRBV12-4
j_call: TRBJ1-6
cdr3_nt: TGTGCCAGCAGTCCTACCGCCGGGACAGGCCATTCACCCCTCCACTTT
cdr3_aa: CASSPTAGTGHSPLHF

d_call: TRBD2
clone_size: many
v_call: TRBV7-6
j_call: TRBJ2-3
cdr3_nt: TGTGCCAGCAGCTTAGAGGCCCCGGGACTAGGAATTGCTGATACGCAGTATTTT
cdr3_aa: CASSLEAPGLGIADTQYF

d_call: .
clone_size: .
v_call: TRBV4-3
j_call: TRBJ1-2
cdr3_nt: TGCGCCAGCAGCCCAGACCCCAGGGGCCCCGCTATGGGCTACACCTTC
cdr3_aa: CASSPDPRGPAMGYTF

d_call: .
clone_size: few
v_call: TRBV9
j_call: TRBJ1-6
cdr3_nt: TGTGCCAGCAGCGTAGGGGACCCGAAAAATTCACCCCTCCACTTT
cdr3_aa: CASSVGDPKNSPLHF

d_call: .
clone_size: .
v_call: TRBV4-3
j_call: TRBJ2-6
cdr3_nt: TGCGCCAGCAGCCAGCAGACCTCTGGGGCCAACGTCCTGACTTTC
cdr3_aa: CASSQQTSGANVLTF

d_call: .
clone_size: .
v_call: TRBV19
j_call: TRBJ1-4
cdr3_nt: TGTGCCAGCGAGCATGAAAAACTGTTTTTT
cdr3_aa: CASEHEKLFF

d_call: TRBD1
clone_size: many
v_call: TRBV4-3
j_call: TRBJ2-7
cdr3_nt: TGCGCCAGCAGCCGGGACAGGGACTACGAGCAGTACTTC
cdr3_aa: CASSRDRDYEQYF

d_call: .
clone_size: many
v_call: TRBV19
j_call: TRBJ2-7
cdr3_nt: TGTGCCAGTAGTATTATCCAGGGTGACGAGCAGTACTTC
cdr3_aa: CASSIIQGDEQYF

d_call: .
clone_size: .
v_call: TRBV20-1
j_call: TRBJ2-4
cdr3_nt: TGCAGTGCTTGCAAATTGGGAAACATTCAGTACTTC
cdr3_aa: CSACKLGNIQYF

d_call: .
clone_size: many
v_call: TRBV27
j_call: TRBJ2-6
cdr3_nt: TGTGCCAGCAGGAGCTCTGGGGCCAACGTCCTGACTTTC
cdr3_aa: CASRSSGANVLTF